What follows describes a single T cell receptor (beta chain). What it recognizes is unknown. Doses given second, at about 4 or about 12 weeks, were pooled. These data are taken from a study of T cell responses to AZD1222 COVID-19 vaccine. Study-level findings and limits: The donors showed a predominance of white British ancestry and of females, with possible underestimation of clonal diversity. Among those given AZD1222, only 6 or 7 were seropositive at baseline. Breadth and depth of Spike-specific TCRs rose after two AZD1222 doses.

Profiled with immunoSEQ multiplex PCR; TCRdb holds only in-frame clones, not every one. The table lists about 86,000 clones, around nine tenths of them singletons, with about 7% in the top ten. The receptor was isolated from an adult who received the AZD1222 COVID-19 vaccine. The sample consisted of peripheral blood, taken 28 days after the second AZD1222 dose.

In DNA form, the CDR3 reads TGTGCCTGGGGTGACAGTGGAAGAAACACCATATATTTT. It codes for CAWGDSGRNTIYF. The J gene is TRBJ1-3, the V gene TRBV30, with D possibly TRBD1 on 5 matching bases. V gave up 5 bases and J gave up 5 bases, with 13 bases separating them. The germline V gene has CDR1 GTSNPN and CDR2 SVGIG (reference sequence). The CDR3 consists of 13 residues.